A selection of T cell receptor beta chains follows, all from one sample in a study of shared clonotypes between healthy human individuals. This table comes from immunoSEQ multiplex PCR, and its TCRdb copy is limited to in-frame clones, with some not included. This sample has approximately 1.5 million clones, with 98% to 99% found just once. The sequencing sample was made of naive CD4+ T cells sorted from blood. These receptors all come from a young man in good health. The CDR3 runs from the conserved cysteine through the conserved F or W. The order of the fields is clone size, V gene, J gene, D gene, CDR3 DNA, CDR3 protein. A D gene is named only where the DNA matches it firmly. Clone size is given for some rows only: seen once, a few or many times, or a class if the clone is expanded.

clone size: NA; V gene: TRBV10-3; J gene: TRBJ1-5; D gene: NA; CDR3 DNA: TGTGCCATCAGTGAAGAGGGCAGTAGCAATCAGCCCCAGCATTTT; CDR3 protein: CAISEEGSSNQPQHF
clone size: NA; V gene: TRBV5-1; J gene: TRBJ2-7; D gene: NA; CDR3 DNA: TGCGCCAGCAGCATAGGACAGTTATCCTACGAGCAGTACTTC; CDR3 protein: CASSIGQLSYEQYF
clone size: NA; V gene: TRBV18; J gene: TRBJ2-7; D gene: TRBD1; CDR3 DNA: TGTGCCAGCTCACCACGACAGGGGGCCTACGAGCAGTACTTC; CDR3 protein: CASSPRQGAYEQYF
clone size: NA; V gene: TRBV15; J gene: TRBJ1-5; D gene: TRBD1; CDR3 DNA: TGTGCCACCACACCGCCAGGGGGGAATCAGCCCCAGCATTTT; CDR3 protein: CATTPPGGNQPQHF
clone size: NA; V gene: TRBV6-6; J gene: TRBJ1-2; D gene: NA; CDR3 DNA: TGTGCCAGCAAGGGCTTTCGGGGCTACACCTTC; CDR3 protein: CASKGFRGYTF
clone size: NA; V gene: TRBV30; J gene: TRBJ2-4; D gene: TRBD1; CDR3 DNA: TGTGCCTGGAGGCTTAAAACGACCGGGACAGGGGGCTCGGGGGACATTCAGTACTTC; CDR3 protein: CAWRLKTTGTGGSGDIQYF
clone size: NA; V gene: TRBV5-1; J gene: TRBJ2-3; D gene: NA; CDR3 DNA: TGCGCCAGCGGGGACCTTACGGGAGATACGCAGTATTTT; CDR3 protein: CASGDLTGDTQYF
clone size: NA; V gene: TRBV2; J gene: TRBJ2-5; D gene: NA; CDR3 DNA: TGTGCCAGCAGTGAAGCGCTTCAGGGGGGGACCCAGTACTTC; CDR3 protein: CASSEALQGGTQYF
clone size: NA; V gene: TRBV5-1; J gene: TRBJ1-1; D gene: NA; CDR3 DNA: TGCGCCAGCAGCTTACAGGTCGAGAACACTGAAGCTTTCTTT; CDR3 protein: CASSLQVENTEAFF
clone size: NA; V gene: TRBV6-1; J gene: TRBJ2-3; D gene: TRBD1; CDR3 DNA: TGTGCCAGCAGTGAACTGGGACAGGGTACGCAGTATTTT; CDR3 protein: CASSELGQGTQYF
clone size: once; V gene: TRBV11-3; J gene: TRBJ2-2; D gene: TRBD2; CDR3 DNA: TGTGCCAGCAGCTCTAGCGGGGTGGACACCGGGGAGCTGTTTTTT; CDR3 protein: CASSSSGVDTGELFF
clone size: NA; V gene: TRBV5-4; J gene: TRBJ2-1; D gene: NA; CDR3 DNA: TGTGCCAGCACCAGAAGCTCAGGTGTCTCCTACAATGAGCAGTTCTTC; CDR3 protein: CASTRSSGVSYNEQFF
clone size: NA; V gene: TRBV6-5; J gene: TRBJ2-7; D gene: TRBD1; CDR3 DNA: TGTGCCAGCAGTTACCTGTACAGGGGGCGGAAGAACGAGCAGTACTTC; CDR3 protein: CASSYLYRGRKNEQYF
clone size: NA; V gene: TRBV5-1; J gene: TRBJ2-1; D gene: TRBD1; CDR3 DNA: TGCGCCAGCAGCTTGGAGCCAGGGGGTGATCTTGGGCAGTTCTTC; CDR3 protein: CASSLEPGGDLGQFF
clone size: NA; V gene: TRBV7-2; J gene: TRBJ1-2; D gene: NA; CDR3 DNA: TGTGCCAGCAGCTTCCCCGGGGGCCTCGGGAGGGGTGGCTACACCTTC; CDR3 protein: CASSFPGGLGRGGYTF
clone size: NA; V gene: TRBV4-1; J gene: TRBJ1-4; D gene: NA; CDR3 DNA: TGCGCCAGCAGCCAAGTAGGGCCCCTGGGTGAAAAACTGTTTTTT; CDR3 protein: CASSQVGPLGEKLFF
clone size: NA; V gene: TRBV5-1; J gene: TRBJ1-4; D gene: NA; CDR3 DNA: TGCGCCAGCAGGGGGAATGAAAAACTGTTTTTT; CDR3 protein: CASRGNEKLFF
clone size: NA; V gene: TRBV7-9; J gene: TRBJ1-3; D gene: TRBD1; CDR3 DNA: TGTGCCAGCAGCATTGGACAGGGGGCGTATGGAAACACCATATATTTT; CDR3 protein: CASSIGQGAYGNTIYF
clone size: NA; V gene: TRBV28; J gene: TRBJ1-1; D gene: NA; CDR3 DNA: TGTGCCATTAGAGGTTGGAACACTGAAGCTTTCTTT; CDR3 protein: CAIRGWNTEAFF
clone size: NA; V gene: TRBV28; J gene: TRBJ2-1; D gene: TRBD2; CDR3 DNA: TGTGCCAGCAACTCACTAGCGGGAGATCAGTACAATGAGCAGTTCTTC; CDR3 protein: CASNSLAGDQYNEQFF
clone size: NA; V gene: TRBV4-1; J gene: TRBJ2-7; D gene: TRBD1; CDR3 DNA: TGCGCCAGCAGCCAGTCACAGGGGTTCGAGCAGTACTTC; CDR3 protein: CASSQSQGFEQYF
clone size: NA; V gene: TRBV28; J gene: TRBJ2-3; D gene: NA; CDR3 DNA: TGTGCCAGCTCCAGGGGACTGCCAAACACAGATACGCAGTATTTT; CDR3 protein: CASSRGLPNTDTQYF
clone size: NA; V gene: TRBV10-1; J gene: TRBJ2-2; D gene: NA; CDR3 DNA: TGCGCCAGCAGTATCGGTTCGAGCACCGGGGAGCTGTTTTTT; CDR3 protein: CASSIGSSTGELFF
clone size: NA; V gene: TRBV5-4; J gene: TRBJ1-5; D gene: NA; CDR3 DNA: TGTGCCAGCAGCAGAGACAAACAGCCCCAGCATTTT; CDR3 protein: CASSRDKQPQHF
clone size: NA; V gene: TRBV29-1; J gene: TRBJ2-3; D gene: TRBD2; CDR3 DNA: TGCAGCGTTGACCATTGGGAGGGGAGAGGCACAGATACGCAGTATTTT; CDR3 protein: CSVDHWEGRGTDTQYF
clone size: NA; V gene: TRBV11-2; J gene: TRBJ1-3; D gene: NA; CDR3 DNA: TGTGCCAGCAGCTCCCCCGGACGGAGCTCTGGAAACACCATATATTTT; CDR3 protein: CASSSPGRSSGNTIYF
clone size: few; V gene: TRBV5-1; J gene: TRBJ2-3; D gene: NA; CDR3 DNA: TGCGCCAGCAGCTTGGGTACTAGCACAGATACGCAGTATTTT; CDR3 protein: CASSLGTSTDTQYF
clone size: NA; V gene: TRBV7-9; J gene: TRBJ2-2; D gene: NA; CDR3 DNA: TGTGCCAGCAACCCCCAGTCCGGGGCTGGGGAGCTGTTTTTT; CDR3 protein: CASNPQSGAGELFF
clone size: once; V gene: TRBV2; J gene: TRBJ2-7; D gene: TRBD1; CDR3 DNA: TGTGCCAGCTTCCGGGACAGCTCCTACGAGCAGTACTTC; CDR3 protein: CASFRDSSYEQYF
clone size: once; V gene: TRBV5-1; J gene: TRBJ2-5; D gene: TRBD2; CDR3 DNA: TGCGCCAGCAGCAGGGCTTCTAGCGGGAGTGGTGAGACCCAGTACTTC; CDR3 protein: CASSRASSGSGETQYF
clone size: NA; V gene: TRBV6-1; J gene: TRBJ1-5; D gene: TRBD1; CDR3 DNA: TGTGCCAGCAGTGTTCGGGACAGGCTTTCGACGCCCCAGCATTTT; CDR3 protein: CASSVRDRLSTPQHF
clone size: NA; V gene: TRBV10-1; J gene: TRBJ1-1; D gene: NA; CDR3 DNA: TGCGCCAGCAGTGAGTCTATGAACACTGAAGCTTTCTTT; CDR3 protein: CASSESMNTEAFF
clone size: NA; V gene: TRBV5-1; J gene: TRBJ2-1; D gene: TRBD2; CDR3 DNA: TGCGCCAGCAGCGGTACTAGCGGGAGTCGGGATGAGCAGTTCTTC; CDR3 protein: CASSGTSGSRDEQFF
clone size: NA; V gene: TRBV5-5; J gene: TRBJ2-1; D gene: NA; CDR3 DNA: TGTGCCAGCAGCTTGGGAAGGGAGTATTTCTACAATGAGCAGTTCTTC; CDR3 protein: CASSLGREYFYNEQFF
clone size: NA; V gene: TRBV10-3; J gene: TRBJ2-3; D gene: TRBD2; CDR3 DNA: TGTGCCATCCAATCCCGGAATAGCGGGGTGGTAGATACGCAGTATTTT; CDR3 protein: CAIQSRNSGVVDTQYF
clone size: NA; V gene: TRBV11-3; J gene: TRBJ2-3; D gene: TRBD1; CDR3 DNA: TGTGCCAGCAGCCAGGGACAGGGACAAGATACGCAGTATTTT; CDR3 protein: CASSQGQGQDTQYF
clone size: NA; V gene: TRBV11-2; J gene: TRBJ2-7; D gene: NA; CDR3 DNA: TGTGCCAGCAGCACCAGAGGAGGACGCGAGCAGTACTTC; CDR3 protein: CASSTRGGREQYF
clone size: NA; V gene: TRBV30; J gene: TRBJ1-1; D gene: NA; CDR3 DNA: TGTGCCTGGAGTGTGGAGGGACCCAGGATGAACACTGAAGCTTTCTTT; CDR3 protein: CAWSVEGPRMNTEAFF
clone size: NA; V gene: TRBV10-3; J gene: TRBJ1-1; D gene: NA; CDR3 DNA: TGTGCCATCAGTGAGTCGGGAGGGGAAGCTTTCTTT; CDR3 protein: CAISESGGEAFF
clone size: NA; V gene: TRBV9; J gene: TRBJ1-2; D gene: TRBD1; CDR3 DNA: TGTGCCAGCAGGGTGGGGACAGGGGAGCTCACGGGTGGCTACACCTTC; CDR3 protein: CASRVGTGELTGGYTF
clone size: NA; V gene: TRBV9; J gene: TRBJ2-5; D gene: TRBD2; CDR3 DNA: TGTGCCAGCAGCGTAGGGACTAGCCGATCGGGGACCCAGTACTTC; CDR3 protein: CASSVGTSRSGTQYF
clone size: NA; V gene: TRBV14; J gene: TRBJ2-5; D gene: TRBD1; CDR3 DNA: TGTGCCAGCAGCCTTCGACAGGGGGCAAATGTCCAAGAGACCCAGTACTTC; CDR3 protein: CASSLRQGANVQETQYF
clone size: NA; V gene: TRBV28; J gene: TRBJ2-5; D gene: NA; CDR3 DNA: TGTGCCAGCATGTCTTTTTTTCAGACCCAGTACTTC; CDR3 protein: CASMSFFQTQYF
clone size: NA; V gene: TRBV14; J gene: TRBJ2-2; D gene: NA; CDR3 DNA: TGTGCCAGCAGCCAGACCCAACGGAGGGGCACCGGGGAGCTGTTTTTT; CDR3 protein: CASSQTQRRGTGELFF